This is a list of T cell receptor beta chains from one sample in a study of sequential checkpoint blockade in melanoma. Produced via immunoSEQ multiplex PCR; TCRdb's table is partial and in-frame only. The sample has nearly 11,000 clones, just under 80% seen once. Sequenced here: CD8+ T cells sorted from blood (inferred from file names), sampled from a patient given nivolumab and ipilimumab in sequence. The origin of the receptors is a human donor with melanoma. Both conserved end residues are part of each CDR3. D genes are given only for firm matches. A row's size may be missing; if present it is once, few, many or a size class.

v_call,d_call,clone_size,j_call,cdr3_nt,cdr3_aa
TRBV6-6,TRBD1,NA,TRBJ1-5,TGTGCCAGCACCCAGGGGGCCAGTCAGCCCCAGCATTTT,CASTQGASQPQHF
TRBV2,NA,few,TRBJ2-7,TGTGCCAGCAGTGAGGGCTACTCCTACGAGCAGTACTTC,CASSEGYSYEQYF
TRBV28,NA,NA,TRBJ1-1,TGTGCCAGCAGTTTACGGGGGGGCCTCACTGAAGCTTTCTTT,CASSLRGGLTEAFF
TRBV30,TRBD2,NA,TRBJ2-2,TGTGCCTGGAGTGTACTAGCGGGAGACACCGGGGAGCTGTTTTTT,CAWSVLAGDTGELFF
TRBV7-9,NA,NA,TRBJ2-7,TGTGCCAGCAGCCCAGGCAGGGGCGGCGTCGACGAGCAGTACTTC,CASSPGRGGVDEQYF
TRBV10-3,TRBD2,NA,TRBJ2-1,TGTGCCATCAGACCAGCGGGAGTCTACAATGAGCAGTTCTTC,CAIRPAGVYNEQFF
TRBV19,NA,NA,TRBJ2-2,TGTGCCAGTAAATTCGCCGGGGAGCTGTTTTTT,CASKFAGELFF
TRBV7-2,TRBD1,NA,TRBJ2-7,TGTGCCAGCAGCTTAATGGGACAGGGCTACGAGCAGTACTTC,CASSLMGQGYEQYF
TRBV6-6,TRBD1,NA,TRBJ1-1,TGTGCCAGCAGTTACGTTATGGACAGGCCGCACACTGAAGCTTTCTTT,CASSYVMDRPHTEAFF
TRBV6-5,NA,NA,TRBJ1-1,TGTGCCAGCAGTCTCTTAGGGGGGAACACTGAAGCTTTCTTT,CASSLLGGNTEAFF
TRBV6-1,NA,few,TRBJ2-2,TGTGCCAGCACCGGAGGGGGGGACACCGGGGAGCTGTTTTTT,CASTGGGDTGELFF
TRBV6-5,NA,NA,TRBJ1-1,TGTGCCAGCAGTTACTGGGGTCGGGGGAAGAACACTGAAGCTTTCTTT,CASSYWGRGKNTEAFF
TRBV9,TRBD2,NA,TRBJ2-7,TGTGCCAGCAGTCCCTCGGGGGGGGTTGCCTACGAGCAGTACTTC,CASSPSGGVAYEQYF
TRBV4-1,TRBD2,once,TRBJ2-7,TGCGCCAGCAGCCAACTTCCGACTAGCGGGAACGAGCAGTACTTC,CASSQLPTSGNEQYF
TRBV6-4,NA,NA,TRBJ2-3,TGTGCCAGCAGTGACTCAACGGGAGCTATCACAGATACGCAGTATTTT,CASSDSTGAITDTQYF
TRBV7-6,NA,NA,TRBJ2-5,TGTGCCAGCAGCTCCACGGACACCACTGAAGGAGAGACCCAGTACTTC,CASSSTDTTEGETQYF
TRBV9,NA,once,TRBJ2-2,TGTGCCAGCAGCCCCGAGGAGGGCGCGAACACCGGGGAGCTGTTTTTT,CASSPEEGANTGELFF
TRBV28,TRBD2,NA,TRBJ2-7,TGTGCCAGCAGTCTTAGTGGACTAGCGGGAGCCTACGAGCAGTACTTC,CASSLSGLAGAYEQYF
TRBV18,NA,NA,TRBJ2-5,TGTGCCAGCTCACCAGGGGACAACCAAGAGACCCAGTACTTC,CASSPGDNQETQYF
TRBV7-8,TRBD1,NA,TRBJ2-1,TGTGCCAGCAGCTCGGACAGGGGGAATGAGCAGTTCTTC,CASSSDRGNEQFF
TRBV2,TRBD1,NA,TRBJ2-7,TGTGCCAGCAGTTCAGGGGGCCCCTACGAGCAGTACTTC,CASSSGGPYEQYF
TRBV27,TRBD2,NA,TRBJ2-1,TGTGCCAGCAGTCCAGGGACTAGCGGGAGCCTTTCCTACAATGAGCAGTTCTTC,CASSPGTSGSLSYNEQFF
TRBV20-1,NA,few,TRBJ1-2,TGCAGTGCCCCGACATATGGCTACACCTTC,CSAPTYGYTF
TRBV15,TRBD1,NA,TRBJ2-7,TGTGCCACCAGCAGAGTTGGGACAGACCCTTACGAGCAGTACTTC,CATSRVGTDPYEQYF
TRBV10-3,TRBD1,NA,TRBJ2-7,TGTGCCATCAGTGAGTCGACAGGGGGAAGCTCCTACGAGCAGTACTTC,CAISESTGGSSYEQYF
TRBV5-5,NA,NA,TRBJ2-7,TGTGCCAGCAGCTTGGCCGCGGGGCGCGGCATCTACGAGCAGTACTTC,CASSLAAGRGIYEQYF
TRBV5-6,TRBD1,once,TRBJ1-1,TGTGCCAGCAGCTTGGCGACAGGGGGCACTGAAGCTTTCTTT,CASSLATGGTEAFF
TRBV2,NA,NA,TRBJ2-7,TGTGCCAGCAGTGATTTAGCCGGCTACGAGCAGTACTTC,CASSDLAGYEQYF
TRBV7-9,TRBD1,few,TRBJ2-1,TGTGCCAGCAGCTCCGGGACAGTTCCCTACAATGAGCAGTTCTTC,CASSSGTVPYNEQFF
TRBV13,NA,NA,TRBJ1-1,TGTGCCAGCAGCTCCTCCCTAACTATTGAAGCTTTCTTT,CASSSSLTIEAFF
TRBV6-1,TRBD2,once,TRBJ2-7,TGTGCCAGCAGTGAACGGGGGGTGGTTTACGAGCAGTACTTC,CASSERGVVYEQYF
TRBV28,NA,NA,TRBJ2-3,TGTGCCAGCAGTTTATGGGGCGGGCGCACAGATACGCAGTATTTT,CASSLWGGRTDTQYF
TRBV6-1,NA,NA,TRBJ1-5,TGTGCCAGCAGTGAAGCAGGGGGCAATCAGCCCCAGCATTTT,CASSEAGGNQPQHF
TRBV19,NA,NA,TRBJ2-5,TGTGCCAGTAGTATAGTAACAGGGCAAGAGACCCAGTACTTC,CASSIVTGQETQYF
TRBV18,NA,NA,TRBJ1-2,TGTGCCAGCTCCCGAAGACAGGTTAACTATGGCTACACCTTC,CASSRRQVNYGYTF
TRBV2,TRBD2,NA,TRBJ2-7,TGTGCCAGCTGGACTAGCGGGTCCTACGAGCAGTACTTC,CASWTSGSYEQYF
TRBV28,NA,NA,TRBJ2-6,TGTGCCAGCAGTTTATGGGCCGACTCTGGGGCCAACGTCCTGACTTTC,CASSLWADSGANVLTF
TRBV5-1,TRBD1,NA,TRBJ1-2,TGCGCCAGCAGCTCTACAGGGGGCGATGGCTACACCTTC,CASSSTGGDGYTF
TRBV2,TRBD1,NA,TRBJ1-6,TGTGCCAGCCTAGACAGGGGCAATTCACCCCTCCACTTT,CASLDRGNSPLHF
TRBV9,TRBD2,NA,TRBJ2-7,TGTGCCAGCAGCGCAGGACTAGCGGGGGTTGGTTACGAGCAGTACTTC,CASSAGLAGVGYEQYF
TRBV6-1,NA,once,TRBJ1-2,TGTGCCAGCAGTGAAGTTTCCGTTAACTATGGCTACACCTTC,CASSEVSVNYGYTF
TRBV19,NA,NA,TRBJ2-6,TGTGCCAGTAGCGACACCCCCTCTGGGGCCAACGTCCTGACTTTC,CASSDTPSGANVLTF
TRBV6-1,NA,NA,TRBJ1-1,TGTGCCAGCAGTGAATTGTTAGGGGCCACTGAAGCTTTCTTT,CASSELLGATEAFF
TRBV27,NA,NA,TRBJ2-7,TGTGCCAGCAGCAGCGACTCTCACTACGAGCAGTACTTC,CASSSDSHYEQYF
TRBV19,NA,few,TRBJ1-2,TGTGCCAGTAGTATCGGTGGTGGCTACACCTTC,CASSIGGGYTF
TRBV6-5,TRBD1,NA,TRBJ2-7,TGTGCCGGCAGTACCGGGACAGGGGGACTCTACGAGCAGTACTTC,CAGSTGTGGLYEQYF
TRBV7-6,TRBD1,NA,TRBJ1-5,TGTGCCAGCAGCTCTTATAGACAGGGGGCAACCAATCAGCCCCAGCATTTT,CASSSYRQGATNQPQHF
TRBV9,NA,NA,TRBJ2-7,TGTGCCAGCAGAAGGGAGGTCGAGCAGTACTTC,CASRREVEQYF
TRBV6-9,NA,few,TRBJ1-5,TGTGCCAGCAGTTCGCCTACTCTGGTCAGGTCCCAGCATTTT,CASSSPTLVRSQHF
TRBV6-1,TRBD2,NA,TRBJ2-7,TGTGCCAGCAGTGATCTAGCGGGGGGCACTACGGTGCAGTACTTC,CASSDLAGGTTVQYF
TRBV7-9,NA,NA,TRBJ1-2,TGTGCCAGCAGCTCGCTATTGTATGGCTACACCTTC,CASSSLLYGYTF